This TCR beta chain was recorded in a study of blood T cell repertoires in COVID-19. The wider study: Nucleic acid was either cDNA or gDNA, and it came from T cells, B-cell-depleted T cells, or PBMCs.

CDR3 length: 16 residues. Per germline, CDR1 LGHNT and CDR2 FRNRAP. The V segment lost 5 bases and the J segment 3 bases; nucleotides outside the gene matches: 8. Clones were read by immunoSEQ multiplex PCR, and TCRdb kept only the in-frame ones, dropping some. The data contain approximately 65,000 clones, approximately 95% of them singletons. The chain is built from TRBV12-5 and TRBJ2-4; 9 bases match TRBD2. The specimen was peripheral blood. The sequence was collected from a man between 70 and 80 years old with active COVID-19. The CDR3 sequence: CASGPWTSVDKNIQYF. CDR3 nucleotide sequence: TGTGCTAGTGGTCCATGGACTAGCGTGGACAAAAACATTCAGTACTTC.